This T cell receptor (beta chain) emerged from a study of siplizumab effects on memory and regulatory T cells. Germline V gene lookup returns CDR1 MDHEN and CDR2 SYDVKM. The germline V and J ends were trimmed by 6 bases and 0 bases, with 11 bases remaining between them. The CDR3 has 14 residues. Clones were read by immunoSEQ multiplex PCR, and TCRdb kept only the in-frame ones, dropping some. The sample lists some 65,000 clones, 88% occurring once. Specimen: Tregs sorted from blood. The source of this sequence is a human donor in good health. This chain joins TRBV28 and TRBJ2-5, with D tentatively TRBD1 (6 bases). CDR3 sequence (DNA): TGTGCCAGCAGGATAACAGGGTACCAAGAGACCCAGTACTTC. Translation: CASRITGYQETQYF. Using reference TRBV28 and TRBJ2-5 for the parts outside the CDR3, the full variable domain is DVKVTQSSRYLVKRTGEKVFLECVQDMDHENMFWYRQDPGLGLRLIYFSYDVKMKEKGDIPEGYSVSREKKERFSLILESASTNQTSMYLCASRITGYQETQYFGPGTRLLVL.